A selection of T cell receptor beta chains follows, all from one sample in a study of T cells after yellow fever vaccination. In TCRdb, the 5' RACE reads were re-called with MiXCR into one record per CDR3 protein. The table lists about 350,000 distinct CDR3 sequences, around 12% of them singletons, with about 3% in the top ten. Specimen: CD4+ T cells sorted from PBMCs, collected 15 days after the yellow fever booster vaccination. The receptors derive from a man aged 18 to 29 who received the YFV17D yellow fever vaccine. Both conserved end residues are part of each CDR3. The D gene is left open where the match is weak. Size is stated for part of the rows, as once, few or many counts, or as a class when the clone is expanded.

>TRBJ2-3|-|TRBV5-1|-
CASSLGSGTDTQYF
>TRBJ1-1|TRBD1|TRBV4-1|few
CASSAGQGAPTEAFF
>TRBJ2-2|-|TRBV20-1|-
CSARSRGNTGELFF
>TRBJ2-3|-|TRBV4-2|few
CASSQDSTARASTDTQYF
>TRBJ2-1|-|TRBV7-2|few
CASGRDLYNEQFF
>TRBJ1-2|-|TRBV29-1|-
CSVSEWAGYTF
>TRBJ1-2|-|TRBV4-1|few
CASSQDRTDLYGYTF
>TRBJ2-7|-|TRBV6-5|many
CASSYSTASSYEQYF
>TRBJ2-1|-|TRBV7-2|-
CASSLRSGAVPNEQFF
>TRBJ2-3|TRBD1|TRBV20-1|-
CSVLSGQITDTQYF
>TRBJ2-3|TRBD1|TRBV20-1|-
CSADRVGTDTQYF
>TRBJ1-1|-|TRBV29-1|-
CSVERPTEAFF
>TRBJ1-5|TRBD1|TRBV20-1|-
CSASDTGARQPQHF
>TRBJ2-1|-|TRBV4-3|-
CASSQDLALRRFF